Following are 16 T cell receptor beta chains from one sample sequenced in a study of identifying expanded T cells in peripheral blood. The table came from immunoSEQ multiplex PCR; TCRdb's copy has only in-frame clones and leaves some out. The repertoire holds 55,000 to 60,000 clones, with more than 70% as singletons. Sequenced sample: blood. These receptors were collected from a person aged 18 to 75 in good health.

This clone has only a few counts. This chain uses TRBV5-4 with TRBJ1-1, with 8 bases matching TRBD1. The CDR3 consists of 15 residues. Germline-derived CDR1 and CDR2 are SGHNT and YYREEE (reference sequence). Losses at the gene ends were 4 bases for V and 0 bases for J; bases not matched to a gene: 5. DNA of the CDR3: TGTGCCAGCAGCGCCCGGACAGGGTTGAACACTGAAGCTTTCTTT. This gives the protein CASSARTGLNTEAFF.

V gene TRBV21-1 combines with J gene TRBJ2-1; the table's D call, TRBD2, has no DNA check behind it. TRBV21-1 is shown as a pseudogene. The CDR3 sequence is 16 residues long. As DNA, the CDR3 is TGTGCCAGCAGCAAAGTTCAAAAGAGCTCCTACAATGAGCAGTTCTTC. It specifies CASSKVQKSSYNEQFF.

The chain is built from TRBV6-1 and TRBJ1-2; D might be TRBD1 (5 bases). Germline CDR1 MNHNS, CDR2 SASEGT. The ends were cut back, 6 bases at V and 2 bases at J, with 7 bases in the middle. CDR3 length: 12 amino acids. For the CDR3, the DNA is TGTGCCAGCAGCAGGGTAAACTATGGCTACACCTTC. Translating gives CASSRVNYGYTF.

The chain combines TRBV13 with TRBJ1-1; D call uncertain. Germline CDR1 and CDR2: PRHDT and FYEKMQ (reference sequence). Trimming pared 1 base from V and 2 bases from J, leaving 2 bases between. The CDR3 covers 12 residues. CDR3 sequence reads: CASSLVNTEAFF. The CDR3 bases are TGTGCCAGCAGCTTAGTAAACACTGAAGCTTTCTTT.

This chain links TRBV19 with TRBJ2-2, with 9 positions matching TRBD2. In germline, CDR1 is LNHDA, CDR2 SQIVND (reference sequence). The CDR3 has 16 residues. Unmatched junction bases numbered 5, after V lost 4 bases and J lost 2 bases. The DNA of the CDR3 is TGTGCCAGTAGTACCCGACTAGCGGCTAACACCGGGGAGCTGTTTTTT. Its protein is CASSTRLAANTGELFF.

This chain joins TRBV6-4 and TRBJ2-1; 8 bases map to TRBD1. The V gene's germline CDR1 is MRHNA and CDR2 SNTAGT. This CDR3 region has 16 residues. V shed 6 bases and J 6 bases; nucleotides not matched to a gene: 13. Here the CDR3 reads CASSEFSGQGINEQFF. The CDR3 coding sequence is TGTGCCAGCAGCGAGTTTTCTGGACAGGGTATCAATGAGCAGTTCTTC.

The chain links TRBV2 to TRBJ1-4; TRBD1 is a possible D gene (6 bases). The CDR3 contains 14 residues. Trimming took off 7 bases at V and 7 bases at J, with 16 bases between the two ends. Per germline, CDR1 SNHLY and CDR2 FYNNEI. The CDR3 coding sequence is TGTGCCAGCACTACGACAGGATTCTTTGAAAAACTGTTTTTT. This encodes CASTTTGFFEKLFF. Full variable domain (remainder filled in from reference TRBV2 and TRBJ1-4): EPEVTQTPSHQVTQMGQEVILRCVPISNHLYFYWYRQILGQKVEFLVSFYNNEISEKSEIFDDQFSVERPDGSNFTLKIRSTKLEDSAMYFCASTTTGFFEKLFFGSGTQLSVL.

The chain links TRBV5-4 to TRBJ2-5, with 10 nucleotides matching TRBD1. Germline trimming cut 3 bases from V and 1 base from J; bases unmatched to any gene: 9. Germline V lookup: CDR1 SGHNT, CDR2 YYREEE (reference sequence). CDR3 size: 17 residues. The CDR3 bases are TGTGCCAGCAGCTCGGGACAGGGGTGGGTCGGCCAAGAGACCCAGTACTTC. It codes for CASSSGQGWVGQETQYF.

The chain combines TRBV23-1 with TRBJ1-6; D might be TRBD1 (6 bases). TRBV23-1 is an ORF for which the function is uncertain. CDR3 size: 17 residues. Trimming shortened V by 4 bases and J by 0 bases, and 13 bases separated the two germline ends. The chain's CDR3 is CASSLWGAGSYNSPLHF. The CDR3 bases are TGCGCCAGCAGTCTGTGGGGGGCCGGCTCCTATAATTCACCCCTCCACTTT.

This clone showed up just a few times. This chain connects TRBV28 to TRBJ2-7; D perhaps matches TRBD1 (6 bases). This CDR3 has 15 residues. The V end was cut by 5 bases, the J end by 0 bases, with 14 bases between. CDR1 is MDHEN and CDR2 is SYDVKM in the germline V gene. The CDR3 DNA sequence: TGTGCCAGCAGTCCCCGGACAGATAGCTCCTACGAGCAGTACTTC. Protein product: CASSPRTDSSYEQYF.

V and J are TRBV5-1 and TRBJ2-1; perhaps D is TRBD1 or TRBD2 (5 bases each). In germline, CDR1 is SGHRS, CDR2 YFSETQ. CDR3 length: 18 residues. The V end lost 0 bases, the J end lost 0 bases, and 16 bases lay between the germline ends. Written as DNA, the CDR3 is TGCGCCAGCAGCTTGGGGGGCTTAGGGAGCCCCTCCTACAATGAGCAGTTCTTC. This sequence encodes CASSLGGLGSPSYNEQFF.

The chain links TRBV7-9 to TRBJ2-3, with a weak D call TRBD2 (5 bases). V was trimmed by 0 bases and J by 6 bases, leaving 16 bases between them. CDR1 and CDR2 (germline): SEHNR, FQNEAQ (reference sequence). This CDR3 contains 16 residues. Written as DNA, the CDR3 is TGTGCCAGCAGCTTAGCCTCTCTAGGAAGGAGGGATACGCAGTATTTT. Translating gives CASSLASLGRRDTQYF.

This sequence joins TRBV4-2 and TRBJ1-5; tentative D call: TRBD1 (5 bases). Trimming took off 3 bases at V and 3 bases at J, with 18 bases between the two ends. Looked up from germline, CDR1 is LGHNA and CDR2 is YNFKEQ. CDR3 length: 17 residues. In DNA, the CDR3 is TGTGCCAGCAGCCAGACAAGCCGGGACTCCGCCAATCAGCCCCAGCATTTT. Translation: CASSQTSRDSANQPQHF.

This sequence joins TRBV5-8 and TRBJ1-6; a weak D match, TRBD1 (6 bases). The ends were cut back, 2 bases at V and 5 bases at J, with 11 bases in the middle. CDR1 is SGHTS and CDR2 is YDEGEE in the germline V gene. The CDR3 spans 15 residues. The CDR3 DNA reads as TGTGCCAGCAGCTTCCAGGGGCGGGATAATTCACCCCTCCACTTT. Its protein is CASSFQGRDNSPLHF.

This rearrangement joins TRBV10-3 to TRBJ2-5; 7 nucleotides line up with TRBD1. The length of the CDR3 is 14 residues. V was clipped by 5 bases and J by 10 bases; unmatched bases: 13. Germline V lookup: CDR1 ENHRY, CDR2 SYGVKD. The CDR3 DNA sequence: TGTGCCATCAGTAGGGACAGCCAGCAAGGACACCAGTACTTC. This translates into CAISRDSQQGHQYF.

J is TRBJ2-2 and V is TRBV25-1; weak D call: TRBD1 (5 bases). Per germline, CDR1 MGHDK and CDR2 SYGVNS. The CDR3 length is 14 residues. Trimming removed 2 bases at V and 7 bases at J, with 11 bases between. The DNA of the CDR3 is TGTGCCAGCAGTGAAGAACCAGGGTACGGGGAGCTGTTTTTT. Residues: CASSEEPGYGELFF.